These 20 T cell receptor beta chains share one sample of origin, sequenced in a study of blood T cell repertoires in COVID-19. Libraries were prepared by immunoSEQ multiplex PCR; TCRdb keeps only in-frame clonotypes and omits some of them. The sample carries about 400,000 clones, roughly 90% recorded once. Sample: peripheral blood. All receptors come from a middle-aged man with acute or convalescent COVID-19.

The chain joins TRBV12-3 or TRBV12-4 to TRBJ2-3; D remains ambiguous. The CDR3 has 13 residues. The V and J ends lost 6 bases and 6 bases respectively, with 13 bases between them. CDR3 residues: CASSGVSQDTQYF. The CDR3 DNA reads TGTGCCAGCAGCGGAGTTAGCCAGGATACGCAGTATTTT.

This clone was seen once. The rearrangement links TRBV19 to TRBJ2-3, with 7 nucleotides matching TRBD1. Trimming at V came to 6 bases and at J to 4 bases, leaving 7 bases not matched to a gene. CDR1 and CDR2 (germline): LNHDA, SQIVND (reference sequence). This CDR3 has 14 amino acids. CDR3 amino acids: CASSPSGGADTQYF. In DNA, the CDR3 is TGTGCCAGTAGCCCATCAGGGGGTGCAGATACGCAGTATTTT.

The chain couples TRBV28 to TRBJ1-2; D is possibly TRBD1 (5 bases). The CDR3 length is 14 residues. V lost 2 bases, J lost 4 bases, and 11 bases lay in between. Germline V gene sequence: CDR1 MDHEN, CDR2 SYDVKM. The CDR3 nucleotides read TGTGCCAGCAGTTTACCGCAGGGTGCCTATGGCTACACCTTC. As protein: CASSLPQGAYGYTF.

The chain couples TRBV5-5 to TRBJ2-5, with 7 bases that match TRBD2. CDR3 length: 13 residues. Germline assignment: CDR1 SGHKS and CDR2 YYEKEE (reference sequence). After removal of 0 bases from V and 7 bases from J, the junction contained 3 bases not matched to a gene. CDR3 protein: CASSLDWGGTQYF. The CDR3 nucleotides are TGTGCCAGCAGCTTGGACTGGGGGGGGACCCAGTACTTC.

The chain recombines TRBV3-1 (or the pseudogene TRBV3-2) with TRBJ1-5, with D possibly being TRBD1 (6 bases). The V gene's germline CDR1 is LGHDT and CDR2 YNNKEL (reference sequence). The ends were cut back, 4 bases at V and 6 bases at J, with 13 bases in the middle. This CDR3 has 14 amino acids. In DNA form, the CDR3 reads TGTGCCAGCAGCCCCAACAGGGCCGTTCAGCCCCAGCATTTT. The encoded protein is CASSPNRAVQPQHF.

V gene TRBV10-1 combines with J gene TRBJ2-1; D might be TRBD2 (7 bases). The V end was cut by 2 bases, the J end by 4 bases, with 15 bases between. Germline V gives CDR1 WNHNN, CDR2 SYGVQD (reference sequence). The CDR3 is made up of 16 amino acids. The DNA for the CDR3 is TGCGCCAGCAGTGAGGGGGGGGTGGACAGTTACAATGAGCAGTTCTTC. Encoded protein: CASSEGGVDSYNEQFF.

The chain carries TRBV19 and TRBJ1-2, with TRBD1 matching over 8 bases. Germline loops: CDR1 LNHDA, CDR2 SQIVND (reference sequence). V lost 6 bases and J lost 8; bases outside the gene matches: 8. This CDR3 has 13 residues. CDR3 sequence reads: CASSDRGTAGYTF. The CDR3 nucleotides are TGTGCCAGTAGCGACAGGGGAACGGCAGGCTACACCTTC.

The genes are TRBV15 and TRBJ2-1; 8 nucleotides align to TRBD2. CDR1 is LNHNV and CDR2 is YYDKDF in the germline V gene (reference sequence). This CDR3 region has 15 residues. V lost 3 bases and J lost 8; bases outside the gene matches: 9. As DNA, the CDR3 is TGTGCCACCAGCAGTGCTCGCGGGGGGCTACATGAGCAGTTCTTC. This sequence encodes CATSSARGGLHEQFF.

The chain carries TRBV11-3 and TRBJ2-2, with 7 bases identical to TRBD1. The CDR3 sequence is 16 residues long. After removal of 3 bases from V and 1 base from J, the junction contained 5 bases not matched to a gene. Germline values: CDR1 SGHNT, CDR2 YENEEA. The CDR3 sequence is CASSLGQTKNTGELFF. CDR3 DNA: TGTGCCAGCAGCTTGGGACAGACTAAGAACACCGGGGAGCTGTTTTTT.

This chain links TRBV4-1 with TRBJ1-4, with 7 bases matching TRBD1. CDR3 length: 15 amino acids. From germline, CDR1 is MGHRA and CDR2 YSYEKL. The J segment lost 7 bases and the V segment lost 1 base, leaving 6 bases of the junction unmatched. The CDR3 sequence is CASSQAGQVFEKLFF. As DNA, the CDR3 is TGCGCCAGCAGCCAAGCAGGACAGGTCTTTGAAAAACTGTTTTTT.

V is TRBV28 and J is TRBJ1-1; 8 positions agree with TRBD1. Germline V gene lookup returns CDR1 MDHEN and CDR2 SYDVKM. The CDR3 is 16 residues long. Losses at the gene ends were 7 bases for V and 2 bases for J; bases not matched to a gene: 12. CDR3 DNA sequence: TGTGCCAGCACCACGCCTGGCAGGGGGCAAAACACTGAAGCTTTCTTT. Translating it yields CASTTPGRGQNTEAFF.

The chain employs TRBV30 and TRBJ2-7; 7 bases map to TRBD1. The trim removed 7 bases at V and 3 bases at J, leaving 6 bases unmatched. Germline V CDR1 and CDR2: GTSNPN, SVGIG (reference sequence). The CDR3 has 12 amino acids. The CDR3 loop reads CALQGFGYEQYF. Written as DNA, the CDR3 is TGTGCCTTACAGGGGTTTGGCTACGAGCAGTACTTC.

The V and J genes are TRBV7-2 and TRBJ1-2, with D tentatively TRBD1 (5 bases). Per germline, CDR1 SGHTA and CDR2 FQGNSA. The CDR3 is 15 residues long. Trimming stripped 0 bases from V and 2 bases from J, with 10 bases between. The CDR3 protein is CASSLAWGRNYGYTF. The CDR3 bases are TGTGCCAGCAGCTTAGCGTGGGGGAGGAACTATGGCTACACCTTC. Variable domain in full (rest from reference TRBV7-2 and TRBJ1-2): GAGVSQSPSNKVTEKGKDVELRCDPISGHTALYWYRQSLGQGLEFLIYFQGNSAPDKSGLPSDRFSAERTGGSVSTLTIQRTQQEDSAVYLCASSLAWGRNYGYTFGSGTRLTVV.

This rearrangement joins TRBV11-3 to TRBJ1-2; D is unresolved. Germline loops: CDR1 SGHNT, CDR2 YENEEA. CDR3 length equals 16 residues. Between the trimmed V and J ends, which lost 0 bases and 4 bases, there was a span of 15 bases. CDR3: CASSLEREGSSYGYTF. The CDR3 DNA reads TGTGCCAGCAGCTTAGAACGGGAAGGTAGTAGCTATGGCTACACCTTC.

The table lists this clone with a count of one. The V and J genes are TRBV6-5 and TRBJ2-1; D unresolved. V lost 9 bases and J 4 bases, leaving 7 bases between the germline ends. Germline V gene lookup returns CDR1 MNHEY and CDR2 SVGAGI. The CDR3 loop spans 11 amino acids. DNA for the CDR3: TGTGCCAGTCCCGGTTACAATGAGCAGTTCTTC. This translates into CASPGYNEQFF.

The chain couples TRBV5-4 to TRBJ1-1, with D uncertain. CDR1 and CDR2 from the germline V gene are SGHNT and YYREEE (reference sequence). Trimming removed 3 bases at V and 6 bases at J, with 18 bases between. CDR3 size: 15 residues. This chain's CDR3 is CASSSGYVKRAEAFF. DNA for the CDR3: TGTGCCAGCAGCTCCGGTTATGTAAAGAGGGCTGAAGCTTTCTTT. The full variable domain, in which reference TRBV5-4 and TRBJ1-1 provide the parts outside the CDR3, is ETGVTQSPTHLIKTRGQQVTLRCSSQSGHNTVSWYQQALGQGPQFIFQYYREEENGRGNFPPRFSGLQFPNYSSELNVNALELDDSALYLCASSSGYVKRAEAFFGQGTRLTVV.

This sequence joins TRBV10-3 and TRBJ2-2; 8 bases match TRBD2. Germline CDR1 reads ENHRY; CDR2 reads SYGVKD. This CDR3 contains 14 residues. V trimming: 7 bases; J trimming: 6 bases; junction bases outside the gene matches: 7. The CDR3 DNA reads TGTGCCATCAAAGGACTAGCTTCATCCGGGGAGCTGTTTTTT. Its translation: CAIKGLASSGELFF.

This CDR3 reads CASSQSDRVHGYTF. CDR3 coding DNA: TGTGCCAGCAGCCAATCCGACAGGGTCCATGGCTACACCTTC. This sequence joins TRBV3-1 (or the pseudogene TRBV3-2) and TRBJ1-2; 7 bases fit TRBD1. V gave up 2 bases and J gave up 6 bases; unmatched junction bases: 6. Germline CDR1 is LGHDT and CDR2 is YNNKEL (reference sequence). CDR3 length: 14 amino acids.

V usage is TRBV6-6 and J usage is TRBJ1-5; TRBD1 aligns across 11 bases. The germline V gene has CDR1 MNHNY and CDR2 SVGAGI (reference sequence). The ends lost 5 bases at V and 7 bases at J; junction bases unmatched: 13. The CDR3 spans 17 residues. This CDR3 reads CASSPLAGQGAWQPQHF. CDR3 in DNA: TGTGCCAGCAGTCCCCTTGCAGGACAGGGGGCTTGGCAGCCCCAGCATTTT.

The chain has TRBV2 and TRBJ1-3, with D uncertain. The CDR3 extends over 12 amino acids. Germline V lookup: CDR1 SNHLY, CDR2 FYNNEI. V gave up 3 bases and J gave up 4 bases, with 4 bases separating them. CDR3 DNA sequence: TGTGCCAGCAGTGACTTCGGAAACACCATATATTTT. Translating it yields CASSDFGNTIYF.